The entry that follows covers one T cell receptor beta chain sequence. Germline CDR1 MNHEY, CDR2 SMNVEV (reference sequence). The CDR3 has 14 residues. V was clipped by 6 bases and J by 1 base, with 10 bases between them. Measured with immunoSEQ multiplex PCR; TCRdb has only the in-frame clones, and not every one. The table shows 170,000 or so clones, with 65% to 90% occurring only once. The data derive from a study of blood T cell repertoires in COVID-19. Study-level background: The origin of the acute and convalescent COVID-19 samples was the United States, Italy and Spain.

The chain links TRBV27 to TRBJ1-5; D call uncertain. Sequenced: peripheral blood. This TCR was recovered from a human donor in a cohort sampled during active COVID-19. The CDR3 loop reads CASSPAGSNQPQHF. The CDR3 DNA sequence: TGTGCCAGCAGCCCGGCAGGAAGCAATCAGCCCCAGCATTTT.